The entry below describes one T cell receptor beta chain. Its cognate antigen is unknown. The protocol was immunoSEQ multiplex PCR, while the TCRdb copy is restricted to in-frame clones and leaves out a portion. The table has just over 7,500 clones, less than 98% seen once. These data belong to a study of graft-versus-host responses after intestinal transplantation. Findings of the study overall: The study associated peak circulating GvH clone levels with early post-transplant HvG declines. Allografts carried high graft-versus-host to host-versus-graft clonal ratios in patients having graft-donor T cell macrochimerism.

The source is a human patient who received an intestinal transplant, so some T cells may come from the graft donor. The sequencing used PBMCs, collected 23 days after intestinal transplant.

This CDR3 is CASSTTGGIQPQHF. CDR3 DNA: TGTGCCAGCAGTACGACAGGGGGAATCCAGCCCCAGCATTTT. The chain joins TRBV28 to TRBJ1-5; 9 nucleotides agree with TRBD1. CDR1 and CDR2 (germline): MDHEN, SYDVKM. Losses at the gene ends were 5 bases for V and 7 bases for J; bases not matched to a gene: 6. The CDR3 loop spans 14 amino acids.